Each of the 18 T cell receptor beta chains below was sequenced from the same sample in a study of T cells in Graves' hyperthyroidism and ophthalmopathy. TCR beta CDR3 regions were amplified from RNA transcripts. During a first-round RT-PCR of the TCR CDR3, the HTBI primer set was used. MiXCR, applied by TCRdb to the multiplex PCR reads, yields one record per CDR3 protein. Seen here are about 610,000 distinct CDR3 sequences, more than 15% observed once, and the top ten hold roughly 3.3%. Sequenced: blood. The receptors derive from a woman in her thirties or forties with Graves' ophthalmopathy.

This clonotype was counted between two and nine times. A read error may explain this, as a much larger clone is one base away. The CDR3 nucleotides are TGTGCCAGCAGCTTAGTCTTAGTACCCACCTACGAGCAGTACTTC. The encoded protein is CASSLVLVPTYEQYF. This chain uses TRBV7-3 with TRBJ2-7; no clear D gene. Germline CDR1 SGHTA, CDR2 FQGTGA. The CDR3 totals 15 residues. Trimming removed 2 bases from V and 2 bases from J, with 13 bases in between.

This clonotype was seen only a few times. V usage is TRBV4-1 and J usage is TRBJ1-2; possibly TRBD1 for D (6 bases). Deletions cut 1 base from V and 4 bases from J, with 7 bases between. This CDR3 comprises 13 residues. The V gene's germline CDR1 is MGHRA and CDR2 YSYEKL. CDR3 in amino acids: CASSQAQGYGYTF. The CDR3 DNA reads TGCGCCAGCAGCCAAGCACAGGGCTATGGCTACACCTTC.

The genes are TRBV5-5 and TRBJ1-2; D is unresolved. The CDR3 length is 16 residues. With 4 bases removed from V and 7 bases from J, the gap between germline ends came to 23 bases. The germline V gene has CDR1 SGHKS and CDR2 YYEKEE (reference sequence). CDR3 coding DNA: TGTGCCAGCAGCGCGCTGGTGGGTCAGCAAAGTTTTGGCTACACCTTC. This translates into CASSALVGQQSFGYTF. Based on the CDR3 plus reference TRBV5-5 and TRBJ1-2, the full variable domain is DAGVTQSPTHLIKTRGQQVTLRCSPISGHKSVSWYQQVLGQGPQFIFQYYEKEERGRGNFPDRFSARQFPNYSSELNVNALLLGDSALYLCASSALVGQQSFGYTFGSGTRLTVV.

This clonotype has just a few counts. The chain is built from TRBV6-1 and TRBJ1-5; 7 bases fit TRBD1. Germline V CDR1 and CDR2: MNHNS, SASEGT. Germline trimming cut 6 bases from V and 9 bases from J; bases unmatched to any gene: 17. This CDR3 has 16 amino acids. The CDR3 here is CASRETPGQQFWPQHF. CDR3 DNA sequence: TGTGCCAGCAGGGAAACTCCGGGACAGCAATTCTGGCCCCAGCATTTT.

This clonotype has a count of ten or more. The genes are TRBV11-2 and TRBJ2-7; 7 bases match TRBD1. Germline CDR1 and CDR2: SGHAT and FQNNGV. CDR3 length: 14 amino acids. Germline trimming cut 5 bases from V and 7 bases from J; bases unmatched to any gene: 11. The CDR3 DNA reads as TGTGCCAGCAGCCCGACGACAGGGCCTGGAGAGCAGTACTTC. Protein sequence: CASSPTTGPGEQYF. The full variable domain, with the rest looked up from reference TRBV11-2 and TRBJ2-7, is EAGVAQSPRYKIIEKRQSVAFWCNPISGHATLYWYQQILGQGPKLLIQFQNNGVVDDSQLPKDRFSAERLKGVDSTLKIQPAKLEDSAVYLCASSPTTGPGEQYFGPGTRLTVT.

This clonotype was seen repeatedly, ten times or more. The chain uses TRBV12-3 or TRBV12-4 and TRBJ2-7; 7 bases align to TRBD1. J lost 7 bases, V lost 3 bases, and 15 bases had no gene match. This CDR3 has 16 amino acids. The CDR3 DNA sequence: TGTGCCAGCAGTTTGTTTGAGGGGGCGCTGGGATATGAGCAGTACTTC. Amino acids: CASSLFEGALGYEQYF.

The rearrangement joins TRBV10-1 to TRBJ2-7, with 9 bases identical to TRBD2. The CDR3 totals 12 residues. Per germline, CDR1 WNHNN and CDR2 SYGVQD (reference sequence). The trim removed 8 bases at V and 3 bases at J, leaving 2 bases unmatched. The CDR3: CASSTSGYEQYF. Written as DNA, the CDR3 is TGCGCCAGCTCGACTAGCGGCTACGAGCAGTACTTC.

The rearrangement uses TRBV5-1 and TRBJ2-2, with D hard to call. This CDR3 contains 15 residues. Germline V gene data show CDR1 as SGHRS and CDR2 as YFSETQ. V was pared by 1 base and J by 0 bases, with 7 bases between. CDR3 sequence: CASSLSATNTGELFF. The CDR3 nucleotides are TGCGCCAGCAGCTTGTCAGCTACGAACACCGGGGAGCTGTTTTTT.

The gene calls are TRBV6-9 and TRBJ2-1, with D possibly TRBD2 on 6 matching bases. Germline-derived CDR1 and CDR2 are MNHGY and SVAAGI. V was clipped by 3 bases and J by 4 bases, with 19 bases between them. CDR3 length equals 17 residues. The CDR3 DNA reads TGTGCCAGCAGTTACGCTGGGGTAGCGGAAGTTTACAATGAGCAGTTCTTC. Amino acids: CASSYAGVAEVYNEQFF.

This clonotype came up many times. The CDR3 nucleotides read TGTGCCAGCAGTGGACAGGGGCATAACTATGGCTACACCTTC. Amino acid sequence: CASSGQGHNYGYTF. The chain carries TRBV2 and TRBJ1-2; 8 nucleotides line up with TRBD1. J gave up 1 base and V 4 bases, and 2 bases lay outside the gene matches. This CDR3 has 14 amino acids. The V gene's germline CDR1 is SNHLY and CDR2 FYNNEI. Full variable domain (rest looked up from reference TRBV2 and TRBJ1-2): EPEVTQTPSHQVTQMGQEVILRCVPISNHLYFYWYRQILGQKVEFLVSFYNNEISEKSEIFDDQFSVERPDGSNFTLKIRSTKLEDSAMYFCASSGQGHNYGYTFGSGTRLTVV.

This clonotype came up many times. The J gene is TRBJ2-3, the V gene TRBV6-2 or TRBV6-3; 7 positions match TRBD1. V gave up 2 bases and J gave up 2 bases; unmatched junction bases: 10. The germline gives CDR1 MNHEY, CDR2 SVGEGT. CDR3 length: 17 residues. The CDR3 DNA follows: TGTGCCAGCAGTTACGAGAGTACAGGGGTAACCACAGATACGCAGTATTTT. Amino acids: CASSYESTGVTTDTQYF.

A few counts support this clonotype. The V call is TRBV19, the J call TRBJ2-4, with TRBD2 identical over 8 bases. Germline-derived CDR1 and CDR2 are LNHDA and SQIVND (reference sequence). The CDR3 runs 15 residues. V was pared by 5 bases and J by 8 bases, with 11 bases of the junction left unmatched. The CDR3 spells CASSASAGAGDIQYF. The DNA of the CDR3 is TGTGCCAGTAGTGCCTCAGCGGGGGCGGGGGACATTCAGTACTTC.

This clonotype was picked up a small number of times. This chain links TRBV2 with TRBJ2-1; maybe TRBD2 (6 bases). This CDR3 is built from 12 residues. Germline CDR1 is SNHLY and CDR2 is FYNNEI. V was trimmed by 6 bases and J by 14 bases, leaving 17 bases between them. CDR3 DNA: TGTGCCAGCAGGTTGGGTGGCGGGATAAAGTTCTTC. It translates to CASRLGGGIKFF.

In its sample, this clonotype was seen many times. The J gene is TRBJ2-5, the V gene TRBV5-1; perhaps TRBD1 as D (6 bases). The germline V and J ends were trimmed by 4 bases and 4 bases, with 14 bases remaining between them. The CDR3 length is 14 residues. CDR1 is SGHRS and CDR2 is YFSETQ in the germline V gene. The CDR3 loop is CASSQQTGTETQYF. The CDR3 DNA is TGCGCCAGCAGCCAGCAAACAGGGACAGAGACCCAGTACTTC.

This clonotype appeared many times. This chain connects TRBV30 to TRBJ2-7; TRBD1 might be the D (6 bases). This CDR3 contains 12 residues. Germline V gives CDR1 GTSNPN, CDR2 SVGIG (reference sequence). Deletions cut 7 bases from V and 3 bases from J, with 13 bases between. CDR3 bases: TGTGCCTACCGGGACATGCACTACGAGCAGTACTTC. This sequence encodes CAYRDMHYEQYF.

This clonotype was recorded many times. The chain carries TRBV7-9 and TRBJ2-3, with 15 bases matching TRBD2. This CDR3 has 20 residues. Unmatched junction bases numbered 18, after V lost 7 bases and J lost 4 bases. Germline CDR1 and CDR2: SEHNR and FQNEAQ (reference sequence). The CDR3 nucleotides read TGTGCCAGCATCCCGCCCGGACTAGCGGGAGGGGGGGGAACAGCAGATACGCAGTATTTT. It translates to CASIPPGLAGGGGTADTQYF.

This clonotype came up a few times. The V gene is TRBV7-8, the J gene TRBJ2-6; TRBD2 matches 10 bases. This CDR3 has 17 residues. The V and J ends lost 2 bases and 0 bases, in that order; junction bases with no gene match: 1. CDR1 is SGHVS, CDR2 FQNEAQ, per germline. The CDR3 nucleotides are TGTGCCAGCAGCTTACTAGCGGGAGCCTCTGGGGCCAACGTCCTGACTTTC. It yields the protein CASSLLAGASGANVLTF. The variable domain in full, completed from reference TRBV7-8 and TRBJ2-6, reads GAGVSQSPRYKVAKRGQDVALRCDPISGHVSLFWYQQALGQGPEFLTYFQNEAQLDKSGLPSDRFFAERPEGSVSTLKIQRTQQEDSAVYLCASSLLAGASGANVLTFGAGSRLTVL.

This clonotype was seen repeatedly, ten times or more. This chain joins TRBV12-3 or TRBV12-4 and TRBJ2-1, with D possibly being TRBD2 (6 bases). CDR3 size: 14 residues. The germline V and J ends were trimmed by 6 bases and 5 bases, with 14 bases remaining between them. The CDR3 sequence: CASSRRDFDNEQFF. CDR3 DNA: TGTGCCAGCAGCCGACGGGACTTCGACAATGAGCAGTTCTTC.